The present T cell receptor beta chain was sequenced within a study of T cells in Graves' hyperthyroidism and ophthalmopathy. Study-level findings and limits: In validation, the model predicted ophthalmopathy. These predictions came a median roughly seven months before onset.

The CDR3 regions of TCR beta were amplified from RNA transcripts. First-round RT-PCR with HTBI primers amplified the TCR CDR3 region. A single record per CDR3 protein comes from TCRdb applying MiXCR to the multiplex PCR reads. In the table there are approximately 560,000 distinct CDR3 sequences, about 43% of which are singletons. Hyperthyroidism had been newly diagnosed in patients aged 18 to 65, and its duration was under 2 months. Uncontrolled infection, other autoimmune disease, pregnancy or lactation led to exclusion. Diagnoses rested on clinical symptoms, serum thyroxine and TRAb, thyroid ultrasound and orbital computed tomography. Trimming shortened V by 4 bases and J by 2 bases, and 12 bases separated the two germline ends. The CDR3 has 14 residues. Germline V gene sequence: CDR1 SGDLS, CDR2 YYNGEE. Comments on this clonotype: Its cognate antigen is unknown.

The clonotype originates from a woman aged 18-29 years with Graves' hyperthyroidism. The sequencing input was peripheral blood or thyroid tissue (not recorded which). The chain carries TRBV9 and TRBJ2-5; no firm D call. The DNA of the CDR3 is TGTGCCAGCAGCCAAGAAAGAGCGCAAGAGACCCAGTACTTC. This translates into CASSQERAQETQYF.